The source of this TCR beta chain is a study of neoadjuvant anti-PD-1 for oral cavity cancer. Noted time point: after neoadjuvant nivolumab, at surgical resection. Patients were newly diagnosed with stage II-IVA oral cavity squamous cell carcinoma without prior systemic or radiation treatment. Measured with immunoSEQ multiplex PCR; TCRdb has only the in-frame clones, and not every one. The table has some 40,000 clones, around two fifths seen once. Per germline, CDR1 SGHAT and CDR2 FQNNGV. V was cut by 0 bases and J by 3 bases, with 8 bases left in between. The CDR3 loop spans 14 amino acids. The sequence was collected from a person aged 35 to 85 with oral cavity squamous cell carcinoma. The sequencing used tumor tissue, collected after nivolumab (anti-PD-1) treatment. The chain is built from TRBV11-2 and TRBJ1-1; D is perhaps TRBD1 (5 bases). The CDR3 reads CASSLDGGYTEAFF. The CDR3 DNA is TGTGCCAGCAGCTTAGATGGGGGGTACACTGAAGCTTTCTTT. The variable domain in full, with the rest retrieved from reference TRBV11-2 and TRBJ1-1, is EAGVAQSPRYKIIEKRQSVAFWCNPISGHATLYWYQQILGQGPKLLIQFQNNGVVDDSQLPKDRFSAERLKGVDSTLKIQPAKLEDSAVYLCASSLDGGYTEAFFGQGTRLTVV.